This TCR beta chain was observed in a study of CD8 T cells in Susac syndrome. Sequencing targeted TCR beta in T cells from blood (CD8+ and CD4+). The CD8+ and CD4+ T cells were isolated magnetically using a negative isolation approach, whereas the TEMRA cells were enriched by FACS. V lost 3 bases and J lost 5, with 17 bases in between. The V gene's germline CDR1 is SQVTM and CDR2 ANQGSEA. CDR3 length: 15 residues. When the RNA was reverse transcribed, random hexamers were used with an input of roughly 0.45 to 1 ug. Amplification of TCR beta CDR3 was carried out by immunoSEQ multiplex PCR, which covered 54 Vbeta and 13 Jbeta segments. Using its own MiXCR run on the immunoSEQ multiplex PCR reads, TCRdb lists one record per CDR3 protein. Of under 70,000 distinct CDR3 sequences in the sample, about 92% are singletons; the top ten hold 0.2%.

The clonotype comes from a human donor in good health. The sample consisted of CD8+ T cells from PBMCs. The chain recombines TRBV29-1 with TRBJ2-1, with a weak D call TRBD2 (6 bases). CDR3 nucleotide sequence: TGCAGCGTTGAGGGGGTCGGGCGGGGCGACAATGAGCAGTTCTTC. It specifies CSVEGVGRGDNEQFF.